This TCR beta chain originates from a study of blood T cells in healthy people across ages. Study observations and caveats: Relative to aged donors, long-lived donors carried more naive CD4+ cells and displayed higher diversity.

For the second PCR, which ran for 7 to 11 cycles, a sample-barcoded 5' primer and a J-beta primer mix were used. All cDNA molecules were each tagged by a template-switch adaptor with 12 random nucleotides. TCRdb re-called the 5' RACE reads with MiXCR, one entry per CDR3 protein. In the table there are hundreds of thousands of distinct CDR3 sequences, less than 45% of which are singletons. Healthy Caucasian individuals from Russia aged about 6 to 90 served as donors. Every sample yielded at least 6.5 million isolated PBMCs. As regards this clonotype: As yet, its antigen is unknown.

CDR3 size: 15 residues. With 4 bases clipped from V and 4 bases from J, the junction kept 7 bases outside the gene matches. This receptor was identified in a man older than 75 in good health. The rearrangement uses TRBV12-3 or TRBV12-4 and TRBJ1-5; 7 positions agree with TRBD1. Sequencing input: blood. CDR3 sequence (DNA): TGTGCCAGCAGTTCGATACAGGGGTCGAATCAGCCCCAGCATTTT. This sequence encodes CASSSIQGSNQPQHF.